This TCR beta chain was retrieved from a study of cytomegalovirus exposure and HLA in healthy donors. The study, taken as a whole, reports: Cytomegalovirus status was reportedly diagnosed by the classifier with high specificity and sensitivity. Later analysis demonstrated an association between a missense DCLRE1C variant and TCR beta V- and J-gene trimming.

As regards this clone: The antigen remains undetermined.

It was with 60 Vbeta and 13 Jbeta primers that the PCR ran. Original analysis: A follow-up analysis tallied tens of millions of unique TCR beta chains, roughly 11 million shared. This table comes from immunoSEQ multiplex PCR, and its TCRdb copy is limited to in-frame clones, with some not included. Clonal size and the V and J genes are those of that table, whereas D and trimming came from the DNA. The sample yields under 200,000 clones, approximately 80% seen once. Germline values: CDR1 SGHRS, CDR2 YFSETQ. V lost 0 bases, J lost 0 bases, and 15 bases lay in between. This CDR3 is 18 amino acids long. The sequence was obtained from a man aged 55 to 69 in good health and CMV-seronegative. The sample comprised PBMCs. The chain is built from TRBV5-1 and TRBJ1-4; D is uncertain. CDR3 DNA sequence: TGCGCCAGCAGCTTGGGGGCCAGAGCGGGAGCAACTAATGAAAAACTGTTTTTT. Translating gives CASSLGARAGATNEKLFF. Based on the CDR3 plus reference TRBV5-1 and TRBJ1-4, the full variable domain is KAGVTQTPRYLIKTRGQQVTLSCSPISGHRSVSWYQQTPGQGLQFLFEYFSETQRNKGNFPGRFSGRQFSNSRSEMNVSTLELGDSALYLCASSLGARAGATNEKLFFGSGTQLSVL.